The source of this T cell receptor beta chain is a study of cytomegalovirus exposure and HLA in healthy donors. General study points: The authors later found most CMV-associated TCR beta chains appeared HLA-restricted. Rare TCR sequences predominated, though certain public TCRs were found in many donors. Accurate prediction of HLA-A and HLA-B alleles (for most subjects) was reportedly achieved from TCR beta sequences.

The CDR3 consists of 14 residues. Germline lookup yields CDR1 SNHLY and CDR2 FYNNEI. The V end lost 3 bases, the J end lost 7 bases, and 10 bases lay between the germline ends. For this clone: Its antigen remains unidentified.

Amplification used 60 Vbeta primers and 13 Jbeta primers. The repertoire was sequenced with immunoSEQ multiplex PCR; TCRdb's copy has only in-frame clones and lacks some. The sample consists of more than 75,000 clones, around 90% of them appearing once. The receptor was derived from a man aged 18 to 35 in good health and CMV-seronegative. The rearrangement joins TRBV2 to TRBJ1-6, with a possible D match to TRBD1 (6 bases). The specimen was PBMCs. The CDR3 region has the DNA TGTGCCAGCAGTGATCAGGGGACGAATTCACCCCTCCACTTT. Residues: CASSDQGTNSPLHF.